This T cell receptor beta chain was captured in a study of cytomegalovirus exposure and HLA in healthy donors. At collection, donors were nominally healthy, but unrecorded immune exposures were probable. In the case of this clone: Its antigen is undetermined.

V lost 4 bases and J lost 6; bases outside the gene matches: 14. The CDR3 extends over 17 amino acids. Germline loops: CDR1 SGHRS, CDR2 YFSETQ. With 60 Vbeta and 13 Jbeta primers, the PCR was carried out. Assay: immunoSEQ multiplex PCR; the TCRdb copy retains only in-frame clones and omits some. The sample includes 200,000 or so clones, roughly 87% of them seen just once. Regarding the study as a whole: In a later analysis, V- and J-gene trimming of beta chains associated with a DCLRE1C missense variant, replicated independently. Prior analysis indicated that the majority of TCR beta V segments exhibited productivity approximately 87% or approximately 30% of the time.

The chain recombines TRBV5-1 with TRBJ1-5; TRBD1 matches at 9 bases. Source material: PBMCs. The clonotype originates from a girl in the first two years of life in good health and CMV-seronegative. CDR3 residues: CASSPGQGSKGGQPQHF. In nucleotides, the CDR3 is TGCGCCAGCAGCCCTGGACAGGGGAGTAAAGGCGGTCAGCCCCAGCATTTT. Variable domain in full (rest from reference TRBV5-1 and TRBJ1-5): KAGVTQTPRYLIKTRGQQVTLSCSPISGHRSVSWYQQTPGQGLQFLFEYFSETQRNKGNFPGRFSGRQFSNSRSEMNVSTLELGDSALYLCASSPGQGSKGGQPQHFGDGTRLSIL.